This T cell receptor beta chain was recovered during a study of T-cell reconstitution after alpha-beta-depleted transplantation in children. Unique molecular identifiers were incorporated when the TCRbeta library was constructed. Via MiXCR, TCRdb re-called the PCR reads, giving one row per CDR3 protein. The sample has some 840,000 distinct CDR3 sequences, 15% to 20% seen once; the top ten hold around 4.5%. With 1 base removed from V and 4 bases from J, the gap between germline ends came to 4 bases. This CDR3 is 12 amino acids long. Germline-derived CDR1 and CDR2 are KGHDR and SFDVKD. This clonotype was counted ten times or more.

The chain joins TRBV24-1 to TRBJ2-7; D unresolved. The TCR originated in a male patient between 10 and 17 years old who had a stem cell transplant for acute lymphoblastic leukemia, so the T cells may come from the graft donor. The sample in question was PBMCs, mostly from graft donor cells, obtained 360 days after TCRalphabeta/CD19-depleted stem cell transplant. CDR3 amino acids: CATSDFNYEQYF. The CDR3 DNA reads as TGTGCCACCAGTGATTTTAATTACGAGCAGTACTTC.